This T cell receptor beta chain was identified during a study of control samples from healthy donors and cancer patients. Profiled with immunoSEQ multiplex PCR; TCRdb holds only in-frame clones, not every one. The repertoire holds about 160,000 clones, with roughly nine tenths as singletons. Trimming removed 0 bases from V and 6 bases from J; junction bases left unmatched: 6. CDR1 and CDR2 (germline): KGHDR, SFDVKD. The CDR3 extends over 16 amino acids. This clone appeared once. This TCR came from a young woman in good health. Sequencing was carried out using blood. The chain joins TRBV24-1 to TRBJ2-2, with 7 bases that match TRBD2. CDR3 loop: CATSDLGGGTAGELFF. As DNA, the CDR3 is TGTGCCACCAGTGATTTGGGCGGGGGTACGGCCGGGGAGCTGTTTTTT.